These 27 T cell receptor beta chains came from one sample sequenced in a study of T-cell reconstitution after alpha-beta-depleted transplantation in children. The TCRbeta library incorporated unique molecular identifiers. TCRdb re-called the PCR reads through MiXCR, storing one row per CDR3 protein. The data hold about 540,000 distinct CDR3 sequences, with about 17% observed a single time. The sequencing here drew on PBMCs from the stem cell graft donor, taken from the stem cell graft. All receptors derive from a human donor who donated a stem cell graft to a child with acute lymphoblastic leukemia.

This sequence joins TRBV27 and TRBJ2-3; 7 bases line up with TRBD2. The trim removed 5 bases at V and 0 bases at J, leaving 8 bases unmatched. Germline CDR1 is MNHEY and CDR2 is SMNVEV (reference sequence). This CDR3 is built from 16 residues. The CDR3 coding sequence is TGTGCCAGCAGTACATGGGAGGGAACTAGCACAGATACGCAGTATTTT. Protein: CASSTWEGTSTDTQYF.

The V gene is TRBV5-1, the J gene TRBJ1-1, with D perhaps matching TRBD1 (5 bases). The CDR3 has 16 residues. Trimming took 4 bases from V and 0 from J, leaving 16 bases between them. CDR1 and CDR2 from the germline V gene are SGHRS and YFSETQ. The CDR3 loop is CASSGGGWAMNTEAFF. DNA for the CDR3: TGCGCCAGCAGCGGGGGGGGTTGGGCGATGAACACTGAAGCTTTCTTT.

The V and J genes are TRBV10-1 and TRBJ2-2; the D gene could be TRBD1 or TRBD2 (5 bases each). The CDR3 spans 15 residues. V lost 5 bases and J lost 6, with 16 bases in between. Per the germline V gene, CDR1 is WNHNN and CDR2 is SYGVQD (reference sequence). The DNA of the CDR3 is TGCGCCAGCAGTCCGGGACCGGGTCCAGCCGGGGAGCTGTTTTTT. This sequence encodes CASSPGPGPAGELFF.

This clonotype was seen a handful of times. This sequence joins TRBV19 and TRBJ1-1; D uncertain. The length of the CDR3 is 13 residues. Trimming removed 3 bases from V and 3 bases from J, with 8 bases in between. Germline V CDR1 and CDR2: LNHDA, SQIVND (reference sequence). The CDR3 sequence is CASSISIYTEAFF. The DNA for the CDR3 is TGTGCCAGTAGTATCAGTATTTACACTGAAGCTTTCTTT.

This clonotype was observed at least ten times. V is TRBV4-1 and J is TRBJ2-7; 12 bases are a match to TRBD1. V gave up 1 base and J gave up 3 bases; unmatched junction bases: 1. Germline V gene sequence: CDR1 MGHRA, CDR2 YSYEKL. CDR3 size: 15 residues. Written as DNA, the CDR3 is TGCGCCAGCAGCCAAGGGGACAGGGGGCTCTACGAGCAGTACTTC. This encodes CASSQGDRGLYEQYF.

The chain recombines TRBV12-3 or TRBV12-4 with TRBJ1-4; D is unclear. This CDR3 spans 13 amino acids. Deletions cut 6 bases from V and 7 bases from J, with 12 bases between. As DNA, the CDR3 is TGTGCCAGCAGCCCCCCAGCTGCTGAAAAACTGTTTTTT. This gives the protein CASSPPAAEKLFF.

The CDR3 region is CASSWGTSGRRDTQYF. CDR3 in DNA: TGCGCCAGCAGCTGGGGGACTAGCGGGAGGAGAGATACGCAGTATTTT. The chain couples TRBV5-1 to TRBJ2-3; 15 bases line up with TRBD2. Per germline, CDR1 SGHRS and CDR2 YFSETQ. This CDR3 is built from 16 residues. With 3 bases clipped from V and 5 bases from J, the junction kept 4 bases outside the gene matches.

The V and J genes are TRBV6-1 and TRBJ1-1, with 8 bases identical to TRBD1. The junction had 8 bases not matched to a gene; V was cut back by 8 bases and J by 6 bases. The length of the CDR3 is 13 residues. CDR1 MNHNS and CDR2 SASEGT come from the germline V gene. This CDR3 reads CASHQTGASEAFF. CDR3 sequence (DNA): TGTGCCAGCCACCAGACAGGGGCCTCTGAAGCTTTCTTT.

A few counts support this clonotype. This chain connects TRBV7-8 to TRBJ1-4; possibly TRBD1 for D (5 bases). Germline CDR1 reads SGHVS; CDR2 reads FQNEAQ. Trimming shortened V by 2 bases and J by 7 bases, and 14 bases separated the two germline ends. CDR3 size: 15 residues. CDR3 in amino acids: CASSLNQGLPEKLFF. CDR3 sequence (DNA): TGTGCCAGCAGCTTAAATCAGGGACTGCCTGAAAAACTGTTTTTT.

This clonotype was detected a few times. This chain connects TRBV6-5 to TRBJ2-1; D is ambiguous. CDR1 and CDR2 from the germline V gene are MNHEY and SVGAGI. This CDR3 comprises 13 residues. Trimming removed 0 bases at V and 7 bases at J, with 7 bases between. The CDR3 sequence is CASSYSIDNEQFF. In DNA, the CDR3 is TGTGCCAGCAGTTACTCGATCGATAATGAGCAGTTCTTC.

The CDR3 is CASSLEYRGPSPLHF. In DNA form, the CDR3 reads TGCGCCAGCAGCTTGGAATACAGGGGCCCCTCACCCCTCCACTTT. The chain uses TRBV5-1 and TRBJ1-6; 7 nucleotides align to TRBD1. This CDR3 is built from 15 residues. V lost 0 bases to trimming and J lost 10 bases; unmatched junction nucleotides: 7. The germline gives CDR1 SGHRS, CDR2 YFSETQ.

V gene TRBV20-1 combines with J gene TRBJ1-4; D call uncertain. V lost 2 bases to trimming and J lost 0 bases, with 10 bases between them. The CDR3 contains 15 residues. From germline, CDR1 is DFQATT and CDR2 SNEGSKA (reference sequence). The CDR3: CSARNPPATNEKLFF. Written as DNA, the CDR3 is TGCAGTGCTAGAAATCCCCCAGCAACTAATGAAAAACTGTTTTTT.

This chain joins TRBV5-1 and TRBJ2-5, with 8 bases that match TRBD2. V lost 5 bases, J lost 1 base, and 7 bases stayed unmatched. Germline V gene sequence: CDR1 SGHRS, CDR2 YFSETQ. This CDR3 contains 15 residues. The CDR3 sequence: CASSRSTSGQETQYF. The CDR3 coding sequence is TGCGCCAGCAGTCGTAGCACTAGCGGCCAAGAGACCCAGTACTTC. Drawing the rest from reference TRBV5-1 and TRBJ2-5, the complete variable domain is KAGVTQTPRYLIKTRGQQVTLSCSPISGHRSVSWYQQTPGQGLQFLFEYFSETQRNKGNFPGRFSGRQFSNSRSEMNVSTLELGDSALYLCASSRSTSGQETQYFGPGTRLLVL.

The chain has TRBV7-2 and TRBJ2-1, with TRBD2 matching 12 bases. Per germline, CDR1 SGHTA and CDR2 FQGNSA. V was clipped by 5 bases and J by 7 bases; unmatched bases: 9. This CDR3 has 16 amino acids. CDR3 in amino acids: CASSRLASGRGNEQFF. CDR3 DNA sequence: TGTGCCAGCAGCCGCCTGGCTAGCGGGAGGGGGAATGAGCAGTTCTTC.

This chain uses TRBV7-7 with TRBJ2-1; possibly TRBD2 for D (6 bases). The CDR3 is 16 residues long. CDR1 is SSHAT and CDR2 is FNYEAQ in the germline V gene (reference sequence). V was trimmed by 1 base and J by 0 bases, leaving 10 bases between them. The CDR3 is CASSLGGGPSYNEQFF. DNA for the CDR3: TGTGCCAGCAGCTTAGGAGGAGGGCCCTCCTACAATGAGCAGTTCTTC.

This clonotype has a handful of counts. The chain has TRBV12-3 or TRBV12-4 and TRBJ2-1, with 9 bases aligning to TRBD2. The V and J ends lost 7 bases and 7 bases, in that order; junction bases with no gene match: 8. This CDR3 region has 14 residues. The DNA of the CDR3 is TGTGCCAGCACATGGGGCGGGAGGGGAAATGAGCAGTTCTTC. Translating gives CASTWGGRGNEQFF.

This clonotype was picked up a small number of times. The chain joins TRBV12-3 or TRBV12-4 to TRBJ2-3; 7 bases fit TRBD2. The CDR3 totals 15 residues. J was trimmed by 8 bases and V by 6 bases; bases with no gene match: 14. CDR3 loop: CASSPSGTGGGTQYF. In DNA form, the CDR3 reads TGTGCCAGCAGCCCCAGCGGGACCGGGGGTGGTACGCAGTATTTT.

The V and J genes are TRBV5-4 and TRBJ1-1; possible D gene TRBD1, 6 bases. There are 12 residues in the CDR3. Trimming took 6 bases from V and 6 from J, leaving 12 bases between them. The germline V gene encodes CDR1 SGHNT and CDR2 YYREEE (reference sequence). CDR3 sequence: CASTLGASEAFF. The CDR3 DNA reads TGTGCCAGCACCCTGGGGGCCTCTGAAGCTTTCTTT.

The rearrangement uses TRBV9 and TRBJ2-7; D gene uncertain. Deletions cut 4 bases from V and 2 bases from J, with 13 bases between. The CDR3 runs to 14 residues. The V gene's germline CDR1 is SGDLS and CDR2 YYNGEE. CDR3 bases: TGTGCCAGCAGCTTAAACAATGAACCCTACGAGCAGTACTTC. Its protein product is CASSLNNEPYEQYF. Looking up the rest from reference TRBV9 and TRBJ2-7 gives the full variable domain: DSGVTQTPKHLITATGQRVTLRCSPRSGDLSVYWYQQSLDQGLQFLIQYYNGEERAKGNILERFSAQQFPDLHSELNLSSLELGDSALYFCASSLNNEPYEQYFGPGTRLTVT.

The chain uses TRBV29-1 and TRBJ1-2, with TRBD1 matching over 7 bases. J lost 8 bases, V lost 5 bases, and 14 bases had no gene match. This CDR3 has 14 residues. Germline assignment: CDR1 SQVTM and CDR2 ANQGSEA. The CDR3 DNA sequence: TGCAGCGTTTGGGACAGCGGCTCCCTGCCCGGCTACACCTTC. Translated, it gives CSVWDSGSLPGYTF.

This clonotype was observed a few times. The gene calls are TRBV27 and TRBJ2-5, with D possibly being TRBD1 or TRBD2 (5 bases each). Trimming removed 5 bases from V and 4 bases from J, with 11 bases in between. Germline loops: CDR1 MNHEY, CDR2 SMNVEV (reference sequence). This CDR3 region has 13 residues. CDR3 in DNA: TGTGCCAGCAGTCTGTGGGACGGAGAGACCCAGTACTTC. Protein product: CASSLWDGETQYF.

The chain uses TRBV5-6 and TRBJ2-3, with D unresolved. V lost 2 bases to trimming and J lost 0 bases, with 10 bases between them. Germline CDR1 reads SGHDT; CDR2 reads YYEEEE. The CDR3 consists of 15 residues. The chain's CDR3 is CASSFLGPSTDTQYF. The CDR3 DNA sequence: TGTGCCAGCAGCTTCCTCGGACCCAGCACAGATACGCAGTATTTT. Full variable domain (remainder filled in from reference TRBV5-6 and TRBJ2-3): DAGVTQSPTHLIKTRGQQVTLRCSPKSGHDTVSWYQQALGQGPQFIFQYYEEEERQRGNFPDRFSGHQFPNYSSELNVNALLLGDSALYLCASSFLGPSTDTQYFGPGTRLTVL.

This clonotype was found a few times. The V gene is TRBV7-8, the J gene TRBJ1-6, with 8 bases lining up with TRBD1. Losses at the gene ends were 5 bases for V and 6 bases for J; bases not matched to a gene: 9. CDR1 and CDR2 from the germline V gene are SGHVS and FQNEAQ. The length of the CDR3 is 16 residues. DNA for the CDR3: TGTGCCAGCAGCGATGGGACAGGCGGCCGTAATTCACCCCTCCACTTT. It is translated as CASSDGTGGRNSPLHF.

This chain connects TRBV9 to TRBJ1-2, with TRBD1 identical over 7 bases. The ends lost 3 bases at V and 0 bases at J; junction bases unmatched: 5. CDR3 length: 15 amino acids. The germline V gene encodes CDR1 SGDLS and CDR2 YYNGEE. CDR3 sequence: CASSGHRGANYGYTF. CDR3 nucleotides: TGTGCCAGCAGCGGACACAGGGGAGCTAACTATGGCTACACCTTC. Full variable domain (remainder filled in from reference TRBV9 and TRBJ1-2): DSGVTQTPKHLITATGQRVTLRCSPRSGDLSVYWYQQSLDQGLQFLIQYYNGEERAKGNILERFSAQQFPDLHSELNLSSLELGDSALYFCASSGHRGANYGYTFGSGTRLTVV.

The chain carries TRBV13 and TRBJ2-5; 13 nucleotides agree with TRBD2. Germline V CDR1 and CDR2: PRHDT, FYEKMQ (reference sequence). CDR3 size: 16 residues. Unmatched junction bases numbered 6, after V lost 5 bases and J lost 3 bases. CDR3 amino acids: CASSVPLAGGKETQYF. The CDR3 DNA follows: TGTGCCAGCAGCGTCCCACTAGCGGGAGGGAAAGAGACCCAGTACTTC.

The CDR3 DNA reads TGTGCCAGCAGCCAAGATTCGTCGAGACTAGCGCCATACGAGCAGTACTTC. Translated: CASSQDSSRLAPYEQYF. J is TRBJ2-7 and V is TRBV4-2, with TRBD2 matching over 8 bases. The germline CDR1 and CDR2 sequences are LGHNA and YNFKEQ. J was trimmed by 4 bases and V by 0 bases; bases with no gene match: 11. The CDR3 has 17 residues.

This clonotype was counted only a few times. The chain uses TRBV5-5 and TRBJ2-2; no firm D call. The V end lost 1 base, the J end lost 4 bases, and 11 bases lay between the germline ends. The CDR3 has 15 amino acids. Germline assignment: CDR1 SGHKS and CDR2 YYEKEE (reference sequence). The CDR3 DNA follows: TGTGCCAGCAGCTTGACCCCTAGGAGCACCGGGGAGCTGTTTTTT. Its translation is CASSLTPRSTGELFF.